This entry describes one TCR beta chain. Here immunoSEQ multiplex PCR was the method, and the copy in TCRdb shows in-frame clones only, minus some. Of about 1.1 million clones in the sample, roughly 80% were seen once. The source of the sample is a study of shared clonotypes between healthy human individuals. Germline loops: CDR1 LNHDA, CDR2 SQIVND (reference sequence). The CDR3 covers 15 residues. V was shortened by 6 bases and J by 5 bases, with 20 bases between the two germline ends. This receptor was identified in a man aged 18 to 30 in good health. Some clones in this sample may be carry-over from other donors' samples. The material sequenced was memory CD4+ T cells from PBMCs. Subset reported: CD45RA-negative fraction. The chain links TRBV19 to TRBJ2-7; D is unclear. In DNA, the CDR3 is TGTGCCAGTAGCCAATCGATCATGATATCAGACGAGCAGTACTTC. Amino acid sequence: CASSQSIMISDEQYF.